This entry concerns a single T cell receptor beta chain. No antigen is known for it. The input lacks base qualities; no much larger clone sits a single base away. This entry belongs to a study of CD8+ T cells in alopecia areata (dated by TCRdb to the late 2010s). Study-level background: Treated patients were enrolled in an open-label pilot trial of oral tofacitinib, 5 to 10 mg twice daily, for moderate-to-severe alopecia areata. Patients received tofacitinib for 6 to 18 months and were then followed off drug for 6 months to check for delayed response and recurrence. In treated patients, disease severity was measured using the SALT score, which gives the percentage of scalp surface area affected. The study used high-throughput TCRbeta sequencing to examine T cell clonal expansion in alopecia areata, in both the C3H/HeJ mouse model and human patients. Scalp tissue and sorted CD4+ and CD8+ peripheral blood T cells from patchy and totalis/universalis alopecia areata patients and from healthy controls were covered by human TCRbeta sequencing. Tofacitinib-treated patients had biopsies at baseline and at 4 and 24 weeks of treatment, with a later scalp biopsy in several patients. Scalp clonality was compared across normal scalp (n=4), patchy alopecia areata scalp (n=8), and alopecia totalis/universalis scalp (n=8). RNA came from the PAXgene miRNA kit for fixed scalp, the miRNeasy kit for PBMCs, and the RNeasy kit for mouse skin. Amplification of TCRbeta CDR3 regions was done by immunoSEQ multiplex PCR using 35 Vbeta forward primers and 13 Jbeta reverse primers. What the work shows at the level of the full study, not this receptor alone: Compared with normal scalp, lesional scalp had higher clonality and more expanded CD8+ clones, particularly in alopecia totalis/universalis, a pattern that suggests antigenic drive. Unlike mouse skin, where gammadelta T cells dominate, normal human skin contains resident alphabeta T cells that get sequenced too, which complicates analysis of the scalp TCR repertoire. Tofacitinib significantly lowered scalp clonality and the number of expanded CD8+ clones among the top 100 scalp clones. Compared with mice, TCR sequences shared between patients were less clear, possibly partly because of HLA diversity across the patient population. Many expanded lesional clones persisted in scalp and blood during tofacitinib treatment, which may partly explain relapse after stopping treatment. The treated cohort was small, with a single nonresponder, so links between baseline CD8+ expansion and response need larger studies.

Library generation was performed with the immunoSEQ multiplex PCR assay. RNA was extracted from all samples and reverse transcribed into cDNA as template for TCR sequencing. First-strand cDNA was synthesized with SuperScript III using a 2:1 mix of oligo-dT and random hexamers. Amplification bias was assessed with a synthetic immune receptor repertoire, and residual bias was removed computationally. The source study handled its data this way. Raw reads were preprocessed to remove errors, and CDR3 was defined by IMGT conventions from the conserved cysteine to phenylalanine. Clonality was calculated as 1 minus Shannon entropy normalized by log2 of the number of productive unique TCRs. Whether scalp clones were CD4 or CD8 was inferred by matching scalp TCRbeta sequences against CD4 and CD8 repertoires sorted from blood. In its TCRdb copy, this immuneACCESS table keeps in-frame sequences only and misses some clones. Where compared with another copy, unresolved V genes explain less than half of these, and the others have no known cause. That table furnishes V, J and clone size, whereas the DNA furnished D and trimming. The sample table lists approximately 210,000 clones, over 60% of them with a count of one. Over 1% of the sample comes from the top ten.

The treatment or condition label for this specimen denotes: oral pan-JAK inhibitor, 5-10 mg twice daily. From alopecia areata patients, peripheral blood was collected along with lesional scalp punch biopsies. PBMCs were isolated by density centrifugation and stained for CD3, CD4 and CD8, after which CD4+ and CD8+ T cells were sorted on a FACSAria. The germline V gene specifies SGHDT as CDR1 and YYEEEE as CDR2. V trim: 1 base; J trim: 9 bases; unmatched bases: 9. From the cysteine up to the phenylalanine, the CDR3 has a length of 15 residues. Of the read, only the CDR3 DNA is kept; its 45 bases are in frame from base 1.

This TCR came from a human donor with alopecia areata. Recombination linked TRBV5-6 to TRBJ2-1; 8 nucleotides in the junction match TRBD2. Source: CD4+ T cells sorted from blood, taken around week 44, from a patient treated with tofacitinib. The CDR3 sequence is CASSLMSGGESEQFF. The nucleotide sequence reads as follows: TGTGCCAGCAGCTTGATGAGCGGGGGTGAGAGTGAGCAGTTCTTC.